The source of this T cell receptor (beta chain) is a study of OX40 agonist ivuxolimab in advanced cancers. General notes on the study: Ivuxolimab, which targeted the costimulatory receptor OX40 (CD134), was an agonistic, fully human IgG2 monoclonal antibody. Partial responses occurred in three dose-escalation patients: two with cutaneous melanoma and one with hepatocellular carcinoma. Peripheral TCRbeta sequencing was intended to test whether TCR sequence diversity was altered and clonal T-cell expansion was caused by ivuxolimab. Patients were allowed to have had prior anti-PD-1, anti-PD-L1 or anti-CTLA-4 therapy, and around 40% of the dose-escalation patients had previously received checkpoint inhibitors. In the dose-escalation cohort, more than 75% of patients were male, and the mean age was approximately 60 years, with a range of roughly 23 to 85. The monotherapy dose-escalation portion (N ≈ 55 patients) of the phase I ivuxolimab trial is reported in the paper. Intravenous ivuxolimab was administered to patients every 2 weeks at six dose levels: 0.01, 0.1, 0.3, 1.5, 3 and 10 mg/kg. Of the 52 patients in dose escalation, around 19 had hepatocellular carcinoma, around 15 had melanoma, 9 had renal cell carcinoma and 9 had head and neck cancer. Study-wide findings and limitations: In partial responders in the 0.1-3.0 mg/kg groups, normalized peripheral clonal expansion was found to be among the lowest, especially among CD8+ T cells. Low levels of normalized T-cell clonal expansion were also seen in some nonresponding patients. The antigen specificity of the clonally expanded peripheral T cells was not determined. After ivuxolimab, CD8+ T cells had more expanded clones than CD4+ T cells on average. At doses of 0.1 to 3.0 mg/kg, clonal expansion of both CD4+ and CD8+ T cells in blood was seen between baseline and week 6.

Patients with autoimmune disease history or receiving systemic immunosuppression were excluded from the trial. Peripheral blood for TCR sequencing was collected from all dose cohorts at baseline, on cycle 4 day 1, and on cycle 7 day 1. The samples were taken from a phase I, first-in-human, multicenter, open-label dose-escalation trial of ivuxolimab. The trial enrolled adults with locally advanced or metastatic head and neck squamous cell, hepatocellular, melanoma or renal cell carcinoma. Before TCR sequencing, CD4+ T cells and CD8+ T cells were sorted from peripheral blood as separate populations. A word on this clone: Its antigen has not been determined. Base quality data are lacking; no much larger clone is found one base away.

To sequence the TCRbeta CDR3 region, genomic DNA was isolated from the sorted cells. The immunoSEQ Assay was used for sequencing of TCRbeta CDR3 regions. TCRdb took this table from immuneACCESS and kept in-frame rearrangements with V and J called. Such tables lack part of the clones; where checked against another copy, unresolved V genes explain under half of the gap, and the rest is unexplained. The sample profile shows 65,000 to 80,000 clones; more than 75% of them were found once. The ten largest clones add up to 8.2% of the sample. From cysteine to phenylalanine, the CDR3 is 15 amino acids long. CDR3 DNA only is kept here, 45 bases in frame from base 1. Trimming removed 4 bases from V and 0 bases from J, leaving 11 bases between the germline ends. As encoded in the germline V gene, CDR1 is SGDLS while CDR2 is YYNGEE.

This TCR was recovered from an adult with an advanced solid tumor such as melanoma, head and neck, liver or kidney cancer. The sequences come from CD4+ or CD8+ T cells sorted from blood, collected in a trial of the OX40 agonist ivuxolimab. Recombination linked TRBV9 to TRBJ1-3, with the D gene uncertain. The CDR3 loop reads CASSPDGISGNTIYF. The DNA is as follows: TGTGCCAGCAGCCCGGACGGAATCTCTGGAAACACCATATATTTT.